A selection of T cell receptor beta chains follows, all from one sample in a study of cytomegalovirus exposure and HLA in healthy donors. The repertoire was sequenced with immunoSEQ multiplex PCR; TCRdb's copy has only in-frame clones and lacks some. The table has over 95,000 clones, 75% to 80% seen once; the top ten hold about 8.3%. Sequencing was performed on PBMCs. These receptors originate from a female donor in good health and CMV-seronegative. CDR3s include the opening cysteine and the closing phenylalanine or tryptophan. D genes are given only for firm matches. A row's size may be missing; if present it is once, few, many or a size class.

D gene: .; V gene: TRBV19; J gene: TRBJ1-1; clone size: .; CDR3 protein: CASSTAGVTEAFF; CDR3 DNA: TGTGCCAGTAGTACAGCAGGGGTCACTGAAGCTTTCTTT
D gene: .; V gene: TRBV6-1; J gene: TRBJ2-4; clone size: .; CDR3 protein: CASSELQGIAFLAKNIQYF; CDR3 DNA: TGTGCCAGCAGTGAACTCCAGGGAATAGCATTTCTAGCCAAAAACATTCAGTACTTC
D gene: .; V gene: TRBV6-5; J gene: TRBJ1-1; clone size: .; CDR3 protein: CASTHAGAGDGEAFF; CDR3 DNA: TGTGCCAGCACCCACGCGGGGGCGGGCGATGGTGAAGCTTTCTTT
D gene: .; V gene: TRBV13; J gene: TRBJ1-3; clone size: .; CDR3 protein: CASSSDSSSGNTIYF; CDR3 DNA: TGTGCCAGCAGCTCGGACAGTAGCTCTGGAAACACCATATATTTT
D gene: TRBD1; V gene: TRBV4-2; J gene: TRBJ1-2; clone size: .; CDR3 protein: CASSQEGQGGPHGYTF; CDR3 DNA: TGTGCCAGCAGCCAAGAGGGACAGGGCGGCCCCCACGGCTACACCTTC
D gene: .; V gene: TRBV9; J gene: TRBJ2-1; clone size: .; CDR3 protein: CASSPTGEPEQFF; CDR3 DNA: TGTGCCAGCAGCCCGACGGGGGAGCCCGAGCAGTTCTTC
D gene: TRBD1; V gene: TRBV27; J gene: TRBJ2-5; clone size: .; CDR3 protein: CASSLGQEQETQYF; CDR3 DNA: TGTGCCAGCAGTTTAGGACAGGAGCAAGAGACCCAGTACTTC
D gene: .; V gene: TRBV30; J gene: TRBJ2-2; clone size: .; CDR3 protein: CAWSPNTGELFF; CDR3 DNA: TGTGCCTGGAGTCCTAACACCGGGGAGCTGTTTTTT
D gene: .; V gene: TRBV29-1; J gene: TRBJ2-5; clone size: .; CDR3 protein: CSVGGTQEFHSRETQYF; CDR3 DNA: TGCAGCGTTGGGGGGACACAGGAATTTCATTCGAGGGAGACCCAGTACTTC
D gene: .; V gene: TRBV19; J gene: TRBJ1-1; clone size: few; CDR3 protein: CASSIGPGSHMNTEAFF; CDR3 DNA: TGTGCCAGTAGTATAGGTCCAGGGTCACACATGAACACTGAAGCTTTCTTT
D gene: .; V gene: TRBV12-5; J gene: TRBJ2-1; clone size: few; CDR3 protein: CASGRGSYNEQFF; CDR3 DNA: TGTGCTAGTGGTCGCGGGTCCTACAATGAGCAGTTCTTC
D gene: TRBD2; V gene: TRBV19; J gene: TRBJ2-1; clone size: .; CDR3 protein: CASSIGGARYNEQFF; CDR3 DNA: TGTGCCAGTAGTATCGGGGGGGCAAGGTACAATGAGCAGTTCTTC
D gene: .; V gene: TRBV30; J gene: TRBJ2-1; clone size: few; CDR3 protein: CAWCEQLYNEQFF; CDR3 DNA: TGTGCCTGGTGCGAACAGCTCTACAATGAGCAGTTCTTC
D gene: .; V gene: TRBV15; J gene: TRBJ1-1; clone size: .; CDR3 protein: CATSSRGMNTEAFF; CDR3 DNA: TGTGCCACCAGCAGCAGGGGCATGAACACTGAAGCTTTCTTT
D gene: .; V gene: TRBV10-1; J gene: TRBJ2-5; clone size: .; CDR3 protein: CASSEYTDSRVLCQETQYF; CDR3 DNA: TGCGCCAGCAGTGAGTATACGGACAGTCGTGTCCTGTGCCAAGAGACCCAGTACTTC
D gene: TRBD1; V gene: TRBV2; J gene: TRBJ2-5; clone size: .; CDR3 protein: CASSTGTVETQYF; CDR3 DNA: TGTGCCAGCAGCACAGGGACAGTAGAGACCCAGTACTTC
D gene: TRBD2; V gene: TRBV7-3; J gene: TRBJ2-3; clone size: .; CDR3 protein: CASSKGTSGRADTQYF; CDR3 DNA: TGTGCCAGCAGTAAGGGGACTAGCGGGAGGGCAGATACGCAGTATTTT
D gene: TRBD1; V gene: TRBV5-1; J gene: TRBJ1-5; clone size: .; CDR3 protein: CASSLQGAGQPQHF; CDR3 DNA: TGCGCCAGCAGCTTGCAGGGGGCAGGTCAGCCCCAGCATTTT
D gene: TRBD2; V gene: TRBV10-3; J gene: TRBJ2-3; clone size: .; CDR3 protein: CAIRGLAGVPYGTDTQYF; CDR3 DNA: TGTGCCATCAGAGGACTAGCGGGGGTACCTTATGGCACAGATACGCAGTATTTT
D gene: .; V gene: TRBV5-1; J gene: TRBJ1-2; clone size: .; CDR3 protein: CASSFEAIYGYTF; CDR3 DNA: TGCGCCAGCAGCTTTGAGGCAATCTATGGCTACACCTTC
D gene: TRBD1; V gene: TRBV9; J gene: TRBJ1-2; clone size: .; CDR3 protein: CASSSGQGVYGYTF; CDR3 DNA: TGTGCCAGCAGCTCCGGACAGGGGGTCTATGGCTACACCTTC
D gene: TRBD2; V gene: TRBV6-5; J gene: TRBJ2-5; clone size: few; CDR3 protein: CASSLGLAGGVETQYF; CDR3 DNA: TGTGCCAGCAGTTTGGGACTAGCGGGAGGTGTGGAGACCCAGTACTTC
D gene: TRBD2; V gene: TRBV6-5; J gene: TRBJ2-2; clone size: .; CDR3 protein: CASSYSRGGVTGELFF; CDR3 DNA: TGTGCCAGCAGTTACTCTCGCGGGGGGGTCACCGGGGAGCTGTTTTTT
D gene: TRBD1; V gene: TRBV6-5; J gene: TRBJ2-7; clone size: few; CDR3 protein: CASSYSSGGPTYEQYF; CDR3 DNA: TGTGCCAGCAGTTACTCCTCAGGGGGCCCCACCTACGAGCAGTACTTC
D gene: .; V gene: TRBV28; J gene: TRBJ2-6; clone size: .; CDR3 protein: CASSPTTSGANVLTF; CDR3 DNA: TGTGCCAGCAGCCCAACTACTTCTGGGGCCAACGTCCTGACTTTC
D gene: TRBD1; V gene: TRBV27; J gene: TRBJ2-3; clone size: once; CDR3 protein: CASSLADRERTDTQYF; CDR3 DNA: TGTGCCAGCAGTTTAGCAGACAGGGAGAGGACAGATACGCAGTATTTT
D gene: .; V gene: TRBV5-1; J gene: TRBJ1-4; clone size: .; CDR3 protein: CASSLEWGLEKLFF; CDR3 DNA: TGCGCCAGCAGCTTGGAATGGGGCCTCGAAAAACTGTTTTTT
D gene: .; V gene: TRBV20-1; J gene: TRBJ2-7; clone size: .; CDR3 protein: CSAQQAYEQYF; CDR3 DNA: TGCAGTGCTCAACAGGCCTACGAGCAGTACTTC
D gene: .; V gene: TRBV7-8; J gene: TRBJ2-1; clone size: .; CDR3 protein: CASSLVGGGKSYNEQFF; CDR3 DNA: TGTGCCAGCAGCTTAGTTGGCGGTGGCAAATCCTACAATGAGCAGTTCTTC
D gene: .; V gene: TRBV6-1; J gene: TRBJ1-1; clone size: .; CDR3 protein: CAIQMWGTNTEAFF; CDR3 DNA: TGTGCCATCCAAATGTGGGGCACTAACACTGAAGCTTTCTTT
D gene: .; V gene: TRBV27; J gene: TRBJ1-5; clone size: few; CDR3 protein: CASSLSRAGINQPQHF; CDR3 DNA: TGTGCCAGCAGTTTATCGAGGGCGGGGATAAATCAGCCCCAGCATTTT
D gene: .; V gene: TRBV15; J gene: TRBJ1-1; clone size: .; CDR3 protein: CATSRDRAGEAFF; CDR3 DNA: TGTGCCACCAGCAGAGATCGGGCGGGTGAAGCTTTCTTT
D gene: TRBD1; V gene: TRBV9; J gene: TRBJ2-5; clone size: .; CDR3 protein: CASSPRTGSGETQYF; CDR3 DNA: TGTGCCAGCAGCCCCCGGACAGGGAGCGGAGAGACCCAGTACTTC
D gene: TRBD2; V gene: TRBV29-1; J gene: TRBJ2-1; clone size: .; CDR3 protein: CSGKPPSGLYNEQFF; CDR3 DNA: TGCAGCGGAAAGCCTCCTAGCGGACTTTACAATGAGCAGTTCTTC
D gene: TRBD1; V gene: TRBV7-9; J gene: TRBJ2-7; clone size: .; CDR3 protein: CASSPDDRGWYEQYF; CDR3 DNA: TGTGCCAGCAGCCCCGACGACAGGGGTTGGTACGAGCAGTACTTC
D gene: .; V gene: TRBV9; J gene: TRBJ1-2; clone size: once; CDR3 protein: CASSVGTGNYGYTF; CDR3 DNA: TGTGCCAGCAGCGTAGGGACGGGGAACTATGGCTACACCTTC
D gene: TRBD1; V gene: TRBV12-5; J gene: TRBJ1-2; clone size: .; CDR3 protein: CASALGQGEIHYGYTF; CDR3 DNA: TGTGCTAGTGCCCTTGGACAGGGAGAAATTCACTATGGCTACACCTTC
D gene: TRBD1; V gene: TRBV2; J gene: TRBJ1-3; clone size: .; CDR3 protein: CASSDPRDRAISGNTIYF; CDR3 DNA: TGTGCCAGCTCCGACCCTCGGGACAGGGCGATCTCTGGAAACACCATATATTTT
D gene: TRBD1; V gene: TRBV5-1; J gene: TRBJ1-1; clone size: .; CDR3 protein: CASSFSDRGPNTEAFF; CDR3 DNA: TGCGCCAGCAGCTTCTCGGACAGGGGGCCTAACACTGAAGCTTTCTTT
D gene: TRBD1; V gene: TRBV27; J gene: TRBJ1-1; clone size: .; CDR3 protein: CASRRPPGQGDTEAFF; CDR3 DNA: TGTGCCAGCAGACGCCCTCCGGGACAGGGGGACACTGAAGCTTTCTTT
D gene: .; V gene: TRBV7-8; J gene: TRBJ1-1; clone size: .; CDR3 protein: CASSSGGTMVEAFF; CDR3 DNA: TGTGCCAGCAGCTCAGGTGGCACCATGGTTGAAGCTTTCTTT
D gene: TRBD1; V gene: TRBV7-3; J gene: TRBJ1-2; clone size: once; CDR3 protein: CASSLRPGTGGDNWDGYTF; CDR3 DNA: TGTGCCAGCAGCTTACGGCCCGGGACAGGGGGTGATAATTGGGATGGCTACACCTTC